The 15 T cell receptor beta chains given below trace back to one sample, sequenced in a study of T cells in Graves' hyperthyroidism and ophthalmopathy. Regions amplified from RNA transcripts were the TCR beta CDR3 regions. First-round RT-PCR targeting the TCR CDR3 was performed with the HTBI primer set. MiXCR was run by TCRdb on the multiplex PCR reads, yielding one entry per CDR3 protein. The sample lists fewer than 500,000 distinct CDR3 sequences, roughly 15% occurring once. The sample taken for sequencing was blood. These TCRs come from a man in his late teens or twenties with Graves' ophthalmopathy.

This clonotype was counted at least ten times. The V and J genes are TRBV24-1 and TRBJ2-7; D not certain. Germline values: CDR1 KGHDR, CDR2 SFDVKD. The CDR3 covers 11 residues. V lost 4 bases to trimming and J lost 3 bases, with 3 bases between them. CDR3 coding DNA: TGTGCCACCAGTGACATCTACGAGCAGTACTTC. It translates to CATSDIYEQYF.

This clonotype came up many times. V gene TRBV11-2 combines with J gene TRBJ2-1, with 9 bases aligning to TRBD2. Unmatched junction bases numbered 7, after V lost 4 bases and J lost 9 bases. Germline loops: CDR1 SGHAT, CDR2 FQNNGV. CDR3 length: 14 amino acids. The CDR3 spells CASSSTSGGGEQFF. The CDR3 DNA is TGTGCCAGCAGCTCGACTAGCGGAGGAGGTGAGCAGTTCTTC. Supplemented by reference TRBV11-2 and TRBJ2-1, the full variable domain reads EAGVAQSPRYKIIEKRQSVAFWCNPISGHATLYWYQQILGQGPKLLIQFQNNGVVDDSQLPKDRFSAERLKGVDSTLKIQPAKLEDSAVYLCASSSTSGGGEQFFGPGTRLTVL.

This clonotype was seen only once. The chain uses TRBV3-1 and TRBJ2-1; TRBD2 matches at 14 bases. The ends lost 4 bases at V and 6 bases at J; junction bases unmatched: 8. The CDR3 extends over 17 amino acids. Germline V gene sequence: CDR1 LGHDT, CDR2 YNNKEL (reference sequence). CDR3 nucleotides: TGTGCCAGCAGCCCACGACTAGCGGGAGGGAAGGGCAATGAGCAGTTCTTC. Amino acids: CASSPRLAGGKGNEQFF.

This clonotype came up many times. The chain joins TRBV2 to TRBJ1-4, with TRBD1 matching over 7 bases. J lost 6 bases, V lost 6 bases, and 4 bases had no gene match. The CDR3 is made up of 13 amino acids. The germline V gene encodes CDR1 SNHLY and CDR2 FYNNEI. The CDR3: CASRQQGYEKLFF. DNA of the CDR3: TGTGCCAGCAGGCAACAGGGGTATGAAAAACTGTTTTTT.

There are many counts of this clonotype. V usage is TRBV20-1 and J usage is TRBJ2-1; TRBD2 matches 9 bases. The CDR3 is 15 amino acids. The trim removed 1 base at V and 3 bases at J, leaving 4 bases unmatched. Germline V lookup: CDR1 DFQATT, CDR2 SNEGSKA (reference sequence). This chain's CDR3 is CSARGPSGVYNEQFF. The CDR3 DNA reads TGCAGTGCTAGAGGGCCTAGCGGGGTCTACAATGAGCAGTTCTTC.

The chain links TRBV3-1 to TRBJ2-3; tentative D call: TRBD2 (6 bases). Trimming left V 0 bases short and J 2 bases short, with 12 bases between. The CDR3 has 16 amino acids. Germline V gives CDR1 LGHDT, CDR2 YNNKEL (reference sequence). CDR3 DNA: TGTGCCAGCAGCCAAGAATGGGGGAGGAACACAGATACGCAGTATTTT. Protein product: CASSQEWGRNTDTQYF.

The gene calls are TRBV19 and TRBJ2-3, with TRBD1 identical over 9 bases. This CDR3 has 15 amino acids. V lost 6 bases, J lost 2 bases, and 6 bases stayed unmatched. CDR1 is LNHDA and CDR2 is SQIVND in the germline V gene (reference sequence). DNA for the CDR3: TGTGCCAGTAGCCCTAGACAGGGGGTCACAGATACGCAGTATTTT. This sequence encodes CASSPRQGVTDTQYF.

At least ten counts were recorded for this clonotype. The chain carries TRBV6-1 and TRBJ2-2; D unresolved. The CDR3 is 14 amino acids. V was cut by 8 bases and J by 0 bases, with 10 bases left in between. Germline V lookup: CDR1 MNHNS, CDR2 SASEGT. The CDR3 loop reads CASFAGTNTGELFF. The CDR3 DNA follows: TGTGCCAGCTTTGCAGGAACGAACACCGGGGAGCTGTTTTTT.

This clonotype was observed many times. J is TRBJ2-1 and V is TRBV12-3 or TRBV12-4; 7 bases match TRBD1. The CDR3 sequence is 18 residues long. V dropped 6 bases and J dropped 6; count of bases not matched to a gene: 20. The DNA of the CDR3 is TGTGCCAGCAGGGGACAGTATCCTAGCAGTGGCGTATTCAATGAGCAGTTCTTC. Its translation: CASRGQYPSSGVFNEQFF.

At least ten counts were recorded for this clonotype. The CDR3 spells CASSPRRDEKLFF. CDR3 bases: TGTGCCAGCAGCCCTCGGCGGGATGAAAAACTGTTTTTT. V and J are TRBV2 and TRBJ1-4; D uncertain. The CDR3 totals 13 residues. Deletions cut 6 bases from V and 6 bases from J, with 11 bases between. Germline CDR1 reads SNHLY; CDR2 reads FYNNEI.

In its sample, this clonotype was seen a few times. This chain connects TRBV15 to TRBJ1-1; D is uncertain. Trimming took 8 bases from V and 7 from J, leaving 8 bases between them. The CDR3 is made up of 10 amino acids. The germline V gene encodes CDR1 LNHNV and CDR2 YYDKDF (reference sequence). CDR3 protein: CATRGSEAFF. The CDR3 DNA is TGTGCCACCCGAGGGAGTGAAGCTTTCTTT.

This rearrangement joins TRBV14 to TRBJ2-3; D is undetermined. This CDR3 is built from 13 residues. V lost 5 bases, J lost 6 bases, and 12 bases lay in between. Germline assignment: CDR1 SGHDN and CDR2 FVKESK. This CDR3 reads CASSSVPRDTQYF. The CDR3 region has the DNA TGTGCCAGCAGCTCGGTCCCCAGGGATACGCAGTATTTT.

This clonotype occurred many times. This chain joins TRBV3-1 and TRBJ1-6; D remains ambiguous. From germline, CDR1 is LGHDT and CDR2 YNNKEL (reference sequence). The CDR3 spans 15 residues. V lost 1 base and J 7 bases, leaving 11 bases between the germline ends. This chain's CDR3 is CASSQGSGKNSPLHF. The CDR3 nucleotides are TGTGCCAGCAGCCAAGGGTCGGGGAAGAATTCACCCCTCCACTTT.

In its sample, this clonotype was seen many times. The genes are TRBV30 and TRBJ2-1, with 11 bases lining up with TRBD1. V lost 1 base, J lost 7 bases, and 3 bases stayed unmatched. The length of the CDR3 is 14 residues. CDR1 is GTSNPN and CDR2 is SVGIG in the germline V gene (reference sequence). The CDR3 coding sequence is TGTGCCTGGAGTGCGGACAGGGGGCTTAATGAGCAGTTCTTC. It translates to CAWSADRGLNEQFF.

This clonotype was seen at least ten times. This chain links TRBV20-1 with TRBJ1-2, with D unclear. This CDR3 contains 11 residues. CDR1 is DFQATT and CDR2 is SNEGSKA in the germline V gene (reference sequence). The V gene lost 2 bases and the J gene lost 4 bases, with 5 bases spanning the gap. CDR3 in amino acids: CSARKPYGYTF. The CDR3 DNA follows: TGCAGTGCTAGAAAGCCCTATGGCTACACCTTC.